This T cell receptor beta chain emerged from a study of tumor-infiltrating lymphocytes in primary liver carcinoma. Study summary: Surgical resection was the treatment these patients received for primary liver carcinoma. Each sample had roughly 3.5 to 7.5 million productive TCRbeta reads regardless of tissue type. Study-level points and caveats: Blood's top-250-clone fraction was significantly lower than that of tumors (p = 0.039).

Details on this clonotype: No antigen is known for it.

For blood RNA, unsorted whole blood served as the source, and germline DNA was extracted too. The patients lived with chronic HBV infection and had not yet received any treatment. The input was 450 to 500 ng total RNA; TCR beta cDNA was made from it with a constant-region primer. Three rounds of nested multiplex PCR with slightly modified ARM-PCR produced TCR beta libraries. PCR rounds one and two used TRBV1-TRBV30 forward primers with a C-beta reverse primer for 9 to 10 cycles each. MiXCR, run by TCRdb on the multiplex PCR reads, gives a single entry per CDR3 protein. The sample records some 190,000 distinct CDR3 sequences, 60% being singletons. Germline assignment: CDR1 SGHNT and CDR2 YYREEE (reference sequence). The CDR3 extends over 15 amino acids. Trimming left V 1 base short and J 3 bases short, with 12 bases between.

The V and J genes are TRBV5-4 and TRBJ2-3, with a tentative D call TRBD2 (5 bases). The sample taken for sequencing was peripheral blood. The sequence was collected from a middle-aged man with primary liver carcinoma and hepatitis B virus infection. The CDR3 nucleotides read TGTGCCAGCAGCTTGTCGCGGGCCGGAACAGATACGCAGTATTTT. Residues: CASSLSRAGTDTQYF.